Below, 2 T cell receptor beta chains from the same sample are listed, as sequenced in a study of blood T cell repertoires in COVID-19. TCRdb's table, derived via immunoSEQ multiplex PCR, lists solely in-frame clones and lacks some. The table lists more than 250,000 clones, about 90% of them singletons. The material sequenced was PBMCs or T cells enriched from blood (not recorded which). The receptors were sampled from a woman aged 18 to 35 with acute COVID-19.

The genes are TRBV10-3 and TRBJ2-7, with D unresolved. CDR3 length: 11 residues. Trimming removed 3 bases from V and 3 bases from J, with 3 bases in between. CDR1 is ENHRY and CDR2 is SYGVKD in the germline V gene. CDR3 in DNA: TGTGCCATCAGTGACAACTACGAGCAGTACTTC. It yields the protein CAISDNYEQYF.

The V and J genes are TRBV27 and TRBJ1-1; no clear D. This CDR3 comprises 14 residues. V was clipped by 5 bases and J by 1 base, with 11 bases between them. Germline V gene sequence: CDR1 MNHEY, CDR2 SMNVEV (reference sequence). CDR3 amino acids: CASSLGNRNTEAFF. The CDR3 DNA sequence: TGTGCCAGCAGTCTAGGAAACCGGAACACTGAAGCTTTCTTT.